This T cell receptor beta chain derives from a study of blood T cell repertoires in COVID-19 (dated by TCRdb to 2018 to 2020). Context from the whole study: Samples covering the acute and convalescent phases of COVID-19 were provided by collaborators in the United States, Italy and Spain. The samples were drawn from the first 160 participants of the ongoing ImmuneRACE study and from under 1,500 subjects provided by 6 global collaborators. Subjects who had been exposed to COVID-19, were actively infected with it, or had recovered from it provided the deeply sampled blood TCRbeta repertoires that made up the dataset. HLA class I and class II types, where available, came from metadata supplied by the sample provider rather than from assay-based typing. Sample metadata almost always included a de-identified subject ID, COVID-19 status, age in years and sex. The repertoires were made available in a free public database intended to serve as a resource for research on the immune response to SARS-CoV-2. The prospective study material was composed of cDNA or gDNA derived from T cells, B-cell-depleted T cells, or PBMCs. Paper-wide results and their limitations: How much clinical and demographic metadata was included differed by source and by participant, and the metadata was provided uncurated.

V loses 0 bases of germline sequence and J loses 7 bases, and the interval between the two ends is 11 bases. Looking up the germline V gene (reference sequence) yields CDR1 SGHNT and CDR2 YYREEE. The CDR3 spans 13 residues, from the cysteine through the phenylalanine. The entry retains the CDR3 DNA only, 39 bases that are in frame from base 1. TCRbeta CDR3 regions were amplified from genomic DNA using the immunoSEQ Assay, a bias-controlled multiplex PCR. In the authors' own workflow: The number of nucleated cells in each sample was estimated by amplification of reference gene primers within the assay. To quantify the absolute abundance of each unique TCRbeta CDR3 rearrangement, sequence reads were collapsed and filtered. For each sample, productive Simpson clonality was calculated as the square root of Simpson's diversity index over productive rearrangements. TCRdb mirrors the immuneACCESS table, restricted to in-frame sequences. Some clones are absent from its copies; in checked studies, under half trace to an unresolved V gene, and the reason for the others is unknown. V, J and clone size reflect that table, while D and trimming were determined from the DNA. Counted in this sample were approximately 94,000 clones; about 86% of them appeared once. 5% of the sample rests with the top ten.

The collaborating institutions used their own protocols to collect whole blood in K2EDTA tubes. For TCRbeta analysis, collaborators shipped samples in one of three forms: frozen whole blood, isolated PBMCs, or DNA extracted from either of those sample types. In the case of this clone: Its cognate antigen has yet to be identified. No base-level quality is on record; no much larger clone is a single base apart.

This chain is built from TRBV5-4 and TRBJ2-7; matching of 6 bases hints at TRBD1 as the D gene. The clonotype originates from a human donor in a cohort sampled during active COVID-19. The sample comprised peripheral blood. The DNA reads TGTGCCAGCAGCTTGGGCACAGGGAGAGAGCAGTACTTC. This gives the protein CASSLGTGREQYF.